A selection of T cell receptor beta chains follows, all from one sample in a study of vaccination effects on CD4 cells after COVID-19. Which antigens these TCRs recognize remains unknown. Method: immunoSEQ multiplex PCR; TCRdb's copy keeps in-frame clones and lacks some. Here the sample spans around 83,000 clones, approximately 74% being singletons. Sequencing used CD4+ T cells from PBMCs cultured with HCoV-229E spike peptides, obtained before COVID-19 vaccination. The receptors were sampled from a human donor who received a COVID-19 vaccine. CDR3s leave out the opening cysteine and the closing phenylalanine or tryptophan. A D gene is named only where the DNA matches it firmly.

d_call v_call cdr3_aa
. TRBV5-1 ASSLGPTNTEAF
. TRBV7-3 ASSLGGEGNTIY
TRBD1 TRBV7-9 ASSLYGTGESNQPQH
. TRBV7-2 ASSFYETSTDTQY
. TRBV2 ASSEGGGGNTIY
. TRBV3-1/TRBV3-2 ASSQRQGTDTEAF
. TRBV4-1 ASRRVPHSSTDTQY
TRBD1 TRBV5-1 ASSLAPGGTGNTIY
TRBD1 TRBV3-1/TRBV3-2 ASSSGQAMLGYGYT
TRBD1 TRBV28 ASSPLTGRRTRTNEKLF
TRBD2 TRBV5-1 ASSYSILAGGFTSTDTQY
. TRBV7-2 ASSRTRTDTQY
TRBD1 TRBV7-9 ASSRDRGSNTIY
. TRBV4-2 ASSQGRIAGGRSTDTQY
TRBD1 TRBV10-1 ASRPGQGGGEQF
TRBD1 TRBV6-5 ASSSPTGNYGYT
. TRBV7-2 ASSLVVGASSYNEQF
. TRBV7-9 ASSLGGAGEDEAF
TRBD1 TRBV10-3 AISDRTGGNTIY
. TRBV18 ASSPQGIDTQY
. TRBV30 AWTGGYSGNTIY
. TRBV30 AWSVGVVTGKYSNQPQH
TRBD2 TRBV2 ASSVGGAGANVLT
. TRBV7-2 ASSAGSGYGYT
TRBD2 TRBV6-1 ASSNELATHTQY
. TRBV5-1 ASSPEGFSTDTQY
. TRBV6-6 ASTRGAGSYGYT
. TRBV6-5 ASSRTEGSYGYT
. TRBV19 ASSIVGHSNQPQH
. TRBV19 ASTIRGFYNEQF
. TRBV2 ASNVGYTGELF
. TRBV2 ASMRDLPGYT
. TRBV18 ASSPPTAIGNTIY
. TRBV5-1 ASSFGAFGLPESYNEQF
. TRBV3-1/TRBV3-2 ASSQRRASTDTQY
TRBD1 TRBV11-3 ASSFRQGTGTDTQY
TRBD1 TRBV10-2 ASSVIRGPHTEAF
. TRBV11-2 ASSLLGFGNYGYT
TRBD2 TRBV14 ASSQRRLAANTGELF
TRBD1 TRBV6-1 ASSGQQGAGGNQPQH
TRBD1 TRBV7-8 ASSVTGGLSPLH
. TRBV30 ASRASGANVLT
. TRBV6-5 ASSYSGTGNTIY
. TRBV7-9 ASSWGDEKLF
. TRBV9 ASSKRTAQETQY
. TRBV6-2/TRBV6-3 ASSWQGQETQY
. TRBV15 ATSRNMNTEAF
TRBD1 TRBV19 ASSPRGQGRRTGELF
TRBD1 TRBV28 ASSTSGTGAEKLF
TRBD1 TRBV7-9 ASLGQEDRSNQPQH
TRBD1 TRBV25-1 ASSEFLGQGAPGELF
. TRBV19 ASRPVSGANVLT
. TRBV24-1 ATSEGINYGYT
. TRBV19 ASSAKQGLLEAF
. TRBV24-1 ATSDPRDTSNQPQH
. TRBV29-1 SVESGLYNEQF
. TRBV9 ASSVGGVNQPQH
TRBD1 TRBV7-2 ASSPSRTGVGGTIY